This T cell receptor (beta chain) came from a study of CD8 T cells in ankylosing spondylitis. General study findings and limits: Characteristic of ankylosing spondylitis blood, it appeared, was a TCR beta motif comprising several highly homologous variants.

The sample holds many counts of this clonotype. The antigen is undetermined. J lost 3 bases, V lost 1 base, and 4 bases had no gene match. This CDR3 spans 14 amino acids. CDR1 DFQATT and CDR2 SNEGSKA come from the germline V gene (reference sequence). Using its own MiXCR run on the 5' RACE reads, TCRdb lists one record per CDR3 protein. In the table there are 450,000 to 550,000 distinct CDR3 sequences, about 5.7% of which are singletons. Sequencing used blood, either unsorted or a sorted T cell fraction (not recorded which). The J gene is TRBJ1-1, the V gene TRBV20-1; 8 positions match TRBD1. This TCR was recovered from a male donor with ankylosing spondylitis. The CDR3 loop reads CSARAGGSHTEAFF. The CDR3 DNA reads as TGCAGTGCTAGAGCAGGGGGCAGTCACACTGAAGCTTTCTTT.